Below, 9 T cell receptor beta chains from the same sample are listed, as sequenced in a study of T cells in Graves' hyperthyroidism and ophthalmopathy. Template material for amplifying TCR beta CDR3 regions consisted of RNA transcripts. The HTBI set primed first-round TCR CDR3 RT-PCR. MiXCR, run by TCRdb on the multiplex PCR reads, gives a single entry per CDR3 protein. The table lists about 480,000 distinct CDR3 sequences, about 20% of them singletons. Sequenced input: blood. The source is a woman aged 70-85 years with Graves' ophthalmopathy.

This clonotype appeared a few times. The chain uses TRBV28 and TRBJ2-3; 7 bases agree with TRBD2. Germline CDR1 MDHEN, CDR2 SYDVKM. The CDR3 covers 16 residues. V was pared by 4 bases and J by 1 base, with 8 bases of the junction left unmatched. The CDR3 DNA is TGTGCCAGCAGTTACTGGCGGGGGACTCGCACAGATACGCAGTATTTT. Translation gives CASSYWRGTRTDTQYF. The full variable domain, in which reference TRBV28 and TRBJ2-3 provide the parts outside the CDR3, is DVKVTQSSRYLVKRTGEKVFLECVQDMDHENMFWYRQDPGLGLRLIYFSYDVKMKEKGDIPEGYSVSREKKERFSLILESASTNQTSMYLCASSYWRGTRTDTQYFGPGTRLTVL.

DNA for the CDR3: TGCAGTGCTAGAGCTGGGTCTAACTATGGCTACACCTTC. Protein: CSARAGSNYGYTF. This chain connects TRBV20-1 to TRBJ1-2; no firm D call. The CDR3 runs 13 residues. The V gene's germline CDR1 is DFQATT and CDR2 SNEGSKA (reference sequence). Trimming cost V 1 base and J 0 bases, with 6 bases left between them.

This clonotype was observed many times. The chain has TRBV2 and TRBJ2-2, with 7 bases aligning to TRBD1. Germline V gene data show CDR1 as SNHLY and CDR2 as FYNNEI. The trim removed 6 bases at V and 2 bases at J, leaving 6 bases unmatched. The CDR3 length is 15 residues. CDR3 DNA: TGTGCCAGCAGATGGACAGGAGTTAACACCGGGGAGCTGTTTTTT. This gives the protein CASRWTGVNTGELFF. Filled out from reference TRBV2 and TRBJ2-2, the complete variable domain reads EPEVTQTPSHQVTQMGQEVILRCVPISNHLYFYWYRQILGQKVEFLVSFYNNEISEKSEIFDDQFSVERPDGSNFTLKIRSTKLEDSAMYFCASRWTGVNTGELFFGEGSRLTVL.

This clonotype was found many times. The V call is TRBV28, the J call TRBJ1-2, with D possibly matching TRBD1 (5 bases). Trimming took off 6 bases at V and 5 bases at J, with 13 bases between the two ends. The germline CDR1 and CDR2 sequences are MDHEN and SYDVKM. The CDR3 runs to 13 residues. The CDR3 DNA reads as TGTGCCAGCAGCCTCACGGGGCCTTATGGCTACACCTTC. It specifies CASSLTGPYGYTF.

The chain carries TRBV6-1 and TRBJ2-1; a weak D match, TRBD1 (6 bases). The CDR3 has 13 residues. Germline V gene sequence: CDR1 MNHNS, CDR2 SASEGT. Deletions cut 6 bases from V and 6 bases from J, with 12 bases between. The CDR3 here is CASSLTGINEQFF. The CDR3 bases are TGTGCCAGCAGCCTTACAGGGATCAATGAGCAGTTCTTC.

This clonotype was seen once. In DNA, the CDR3 is TGTGCCAGCTCACCCCCAGTGAGGGAACGAAACTCCTACGAGCAGTACTTC. Translation: CASSPPVRERNSYEQYF. The chain joins TRBV18 to TRBJ2-7, with D possibly TRBD2 on 5 matching bases. This CDR3 comprises 17 residues. In germline, CDR1 is KGHSH, CDR2 LQKENI. V lost 3 bases and J 0 bases, leaving 18 bases between the germline ends.

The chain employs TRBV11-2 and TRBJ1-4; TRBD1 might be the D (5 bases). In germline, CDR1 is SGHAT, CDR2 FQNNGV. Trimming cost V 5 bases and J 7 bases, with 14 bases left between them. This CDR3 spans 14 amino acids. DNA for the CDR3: TGTGCCAGCAGCCTCGGACAAAGAGGTGAAAAACTGTTTTTT. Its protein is CASSLGQRGEKLFF.

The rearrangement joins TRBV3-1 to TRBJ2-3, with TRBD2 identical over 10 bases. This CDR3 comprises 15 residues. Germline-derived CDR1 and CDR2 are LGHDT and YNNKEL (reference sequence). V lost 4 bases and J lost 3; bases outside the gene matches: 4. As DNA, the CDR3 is TGTGCCAGCAGCCCGTTGACTAGCGGGACAGATACGCAGTATTTT. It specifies CASSPLTSGTDTQYF.

The CDR3 region is CASSLGGEIEKLFF. DNA for the CDR3: TGTGCCAGCAGCTTAGGAGGGGAAATTGAAAAACTGTTTTTT. The chain recombines TRBV7-9 with TRBJ1-4; tentatively, D is TRBD1 (5 bases). Trimming shortened V by 1 base and J by 7 bases, and 10 bases separated the two germline ends. This CDR3 has 14 residues. Germline V lookup: CDR1 SEHNR, CDR2 FQNEAQ (reference sequence).